This paragraph reports one T cell receptor beta chain. This entry comes from a study of blood T cell repertoires in COVID-19. For the study at large: T cells, B-cell-depleted T cells, or PBMCs supplied cDNA or gDNA.

Germline CDR1 reads LNHDA; CDR2 reads SQIVND (reference sequence). The CDR3 runs 14 residues. Trimming removed 3 bases at V and 6 bases at J, with 12 bases between. Original methodology: Researchers report that nucleated cell counts were estimated from reference gene primer amplification. Method: immunoSEQ multiplex PCR; TCRdb's copy keeps in-frame clones and lacks some. That table furnishes V, J and clone size, whereas the DNA furnished D and trimming. Among under 300,000 clones listed, 65% to 85% were seen once. The sample taken for sequencing was peripheral blood. V and J are TRBV19 and TRBJ1-5, with a weak D call TRBD1 (5 bases). The TCR originated in a man older than 75 with acute or convalescent COVID-19. The CDR3 here is CASSMQGGAQPQHF. The CDR3 bases are TGTGCCAGTAGTATGCAGGGCGGGGCTCAGCCCCAGCATTTT.